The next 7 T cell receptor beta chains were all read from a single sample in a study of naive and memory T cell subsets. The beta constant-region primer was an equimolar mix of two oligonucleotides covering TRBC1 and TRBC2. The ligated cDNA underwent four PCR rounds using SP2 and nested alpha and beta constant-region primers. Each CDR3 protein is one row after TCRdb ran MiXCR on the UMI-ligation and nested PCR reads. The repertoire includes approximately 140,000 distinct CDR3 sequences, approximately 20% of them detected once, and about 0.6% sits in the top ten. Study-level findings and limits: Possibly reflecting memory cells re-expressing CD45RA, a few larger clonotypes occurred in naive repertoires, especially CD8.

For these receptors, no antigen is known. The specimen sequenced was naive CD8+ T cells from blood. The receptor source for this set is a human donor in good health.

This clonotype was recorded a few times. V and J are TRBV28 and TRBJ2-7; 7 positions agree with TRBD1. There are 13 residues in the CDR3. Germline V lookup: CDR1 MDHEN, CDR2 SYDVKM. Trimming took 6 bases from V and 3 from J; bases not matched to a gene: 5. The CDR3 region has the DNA TGTGCCAGCAGCCGAGACAGGGTCTACGAGCAGTACTTC. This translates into CASSRDRVYEQYF.

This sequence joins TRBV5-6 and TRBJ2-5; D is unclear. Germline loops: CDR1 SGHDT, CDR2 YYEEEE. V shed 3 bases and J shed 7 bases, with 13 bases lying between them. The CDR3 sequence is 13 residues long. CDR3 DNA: TGTGCCAGCAGCTACCTAGGCTCGGGGACCCAGTACTTC. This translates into CASSYLGSGTQYF.

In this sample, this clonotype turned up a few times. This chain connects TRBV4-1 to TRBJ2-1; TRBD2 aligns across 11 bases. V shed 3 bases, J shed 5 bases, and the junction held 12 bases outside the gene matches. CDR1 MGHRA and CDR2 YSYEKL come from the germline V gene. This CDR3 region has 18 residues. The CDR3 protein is CASSQDDLAGGPDNEQFF. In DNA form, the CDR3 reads TGCGCCAGCAGCCAGGATGATTTAGCGGGAGGGCCGGACAATGAGCAGTTCTTC.

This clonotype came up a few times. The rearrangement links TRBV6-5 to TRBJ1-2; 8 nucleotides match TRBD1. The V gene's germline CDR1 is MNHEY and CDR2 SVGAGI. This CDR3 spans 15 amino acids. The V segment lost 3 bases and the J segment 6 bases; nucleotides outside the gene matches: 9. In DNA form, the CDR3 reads TGTGCCAGCAGTTATCACCGACAGGGGAGGAATGGCTACACCTTC. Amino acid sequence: CASSYHRQGRNGYTF.

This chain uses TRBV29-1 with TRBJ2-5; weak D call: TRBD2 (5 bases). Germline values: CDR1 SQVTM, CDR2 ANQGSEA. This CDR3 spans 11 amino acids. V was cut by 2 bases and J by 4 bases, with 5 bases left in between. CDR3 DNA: TGCAGCGTTGAACGGGGAGAGACCCAGTACTTC. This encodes CSVERGETQYF.

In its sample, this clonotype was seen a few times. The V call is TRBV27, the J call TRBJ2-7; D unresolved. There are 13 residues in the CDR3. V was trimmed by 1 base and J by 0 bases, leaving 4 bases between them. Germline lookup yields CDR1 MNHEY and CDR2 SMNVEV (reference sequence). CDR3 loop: CASSLLSSYEQYF. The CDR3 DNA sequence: TGTGCCAGCAGTTTATTAAGCTCCTACGAGCAGTACTTC.

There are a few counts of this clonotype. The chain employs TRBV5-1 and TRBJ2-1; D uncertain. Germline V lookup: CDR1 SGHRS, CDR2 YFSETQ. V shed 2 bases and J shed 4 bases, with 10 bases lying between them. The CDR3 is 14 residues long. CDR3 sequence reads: CASSFKGPYNEQFF. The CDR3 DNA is TGCGCCAGCAGCTTTAAAGGGCCTTACAATGAGCAGTTCTTC.